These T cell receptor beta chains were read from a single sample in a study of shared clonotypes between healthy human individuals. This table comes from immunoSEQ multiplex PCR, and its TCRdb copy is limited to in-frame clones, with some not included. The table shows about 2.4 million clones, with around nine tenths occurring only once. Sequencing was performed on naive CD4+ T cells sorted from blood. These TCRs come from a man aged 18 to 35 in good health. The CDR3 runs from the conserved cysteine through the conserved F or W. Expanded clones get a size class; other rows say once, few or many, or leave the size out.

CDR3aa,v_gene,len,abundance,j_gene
CSVGQGAYEQYF,TRBV29-1,12,NA,NA
CAWKEQGNRGNQPQHF,TRBV30,16,NA,TRBJ1-5
CASSQFVYSNEKLFF,TRBV4-1,15,NA,TRBJ1-4
CASSLFREQGEQYF,TRBV7-2,14,once,TRBJ2-7
CASRRGAHEQFF,TRBV25-1,12,NA,TRBJ2-1
CASSQDWERISYNEQFF,TRBV4-3,17,NA,TRBJ2-1
CSVEESGRNTIYF,TRBV29-1,13,NA,TRBJ1-3
CAWSVTGGYTF,TRBV30,11,NA,TRBJ1-2
CASSFPGQWYGYTF,TRBV6-1,14,NA,TRBJ1-2
CASSRSGTKNTEAFF,TRBV6-5,15,NA,TRBJ1-1
CASSFLSDSSEAFF,TRBV5-1,14,once,TRBJ1-1
CASRLDTGELFF,TRBV12-2,12,NA,TRBJ2-2
CASSYLDRVGTEAFF,TRBV6-5,15,NA,TRBJ1-1
CASSYSNSEAFF,TRBV6-6,12,NA,TRBJ1-1
CAPGREGRETQYF,TRBV10-1,13,NA,TRBJ2-5
CASSRTFGGGFNEQFF,TRBV28,16,once,TRBJ2-1
CASSNHGSNQPQHF,TRBV21-1,14,NA,TRBJ1-5
CASSELQAGGELFF,TRBV2,14,NA,TRBJ2-2
CASSSSGQGKETQYF,TRBV28,15,NA,TRBJ2-5
CASTKTGDGYTF,TRBV28,12,NA,TRBJ1-2
CASSVRTGLGYEQYF,TRBV9,15,NA,TRBJ2-7
CASSQDWGTQPQHF,TRBV4-2,14,NA,TRBJ1-5
CASSVDVSSYNEQFF,TRBV9,15,NA,TRBJ2-1
CASSPETGIGSPLHF,TRBV2,15,NA,TRBJ1-6
CASSITNRGRGQPQHF,TRBV19,16,NA,TRBJ1-5
CAWSEGLYGQYF,TRBV30,12,NA,TRBJ2-7
CASSLATGTSPFTYEQYF,TRBV7-2,18,NA,TRBJ2-7
CASSVGFYTF,TRBV6-1,10,NA,TRBJ1-2
CATSGQALGDTIYF,TRBV15,14,NA,TRBJ1-3
CATTYNRYTF,TRBV27,10,NA,TRBJ1-2
CASSLGVATASGRMGLFF,TRBV7-9,18,NA,TRBJ1-4
CASSVAPTSNTEAFF,TRBV5-1,15,NA,TRBJ1-1
CASSPGWLAGSPLHF,TRBV14,15,NA,TRBJ1-6
CASSRTGGPIDYGYTF,TRBV19,16,NA,TRBJ1-2
CASRQGGGNTIYF,TRBV5-1,13,NA,TRBJ1-3
CASTQGTEAFF,TRBV6-5,11,NA,TRBJ1-1
CASSHVGTGNIYGYTF,TRBV4-1,16,NA,TRBJ1-2
CASRTTSAQETQYF,TRBV7-2,14,NA,TRBJ2-5
CASSQNGTGGTIGMVTQYF,TRBV4-3,19,NA,TRBJ2-3
CASSYPPKGETQYF,TRBV6-6,14,NA,TRBJ2-5
CASSLGYGGGGNQPQHF,TRBV5-5,17,NA,TRBJ1-5
CAWSVMTGGDQPQHF,TRBV30,15,few,TRBJ1-5
CASSLFAYYEQFF,TRBV7-2,13,NA,TRBJ2-1
CASSYSRDRITEAFF,TRBV6-6,15,NA,TRBJ1-1
CASSDWGKGDEQYF,TRBV27,14,NA,TRBJ2-7
CAIRVSLAGTDTQYF,TRBV10-3,15,NA,TRBJ2-3